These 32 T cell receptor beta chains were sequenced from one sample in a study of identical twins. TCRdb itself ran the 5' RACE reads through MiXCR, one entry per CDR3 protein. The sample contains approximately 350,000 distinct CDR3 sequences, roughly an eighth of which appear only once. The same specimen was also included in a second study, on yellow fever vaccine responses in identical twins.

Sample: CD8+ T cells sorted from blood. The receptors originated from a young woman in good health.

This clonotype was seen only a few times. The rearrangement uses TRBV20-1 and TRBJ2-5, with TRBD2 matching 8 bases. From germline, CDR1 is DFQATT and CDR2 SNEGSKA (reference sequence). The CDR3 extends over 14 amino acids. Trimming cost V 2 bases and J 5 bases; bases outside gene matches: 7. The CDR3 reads CSARKGLARETQYF. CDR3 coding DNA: TGCAGTGCTAGAAAAGGACTAGCTCGGGAGACCCAGTACTTC.

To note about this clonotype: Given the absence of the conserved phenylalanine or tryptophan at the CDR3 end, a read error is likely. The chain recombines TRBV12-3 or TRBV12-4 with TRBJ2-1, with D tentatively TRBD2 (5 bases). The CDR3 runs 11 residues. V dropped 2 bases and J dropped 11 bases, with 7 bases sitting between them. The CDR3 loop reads CASSLRGQQFL. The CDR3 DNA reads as TGTGCCAGCAGTTTACGGGGTCAGCAGTTCCTC.

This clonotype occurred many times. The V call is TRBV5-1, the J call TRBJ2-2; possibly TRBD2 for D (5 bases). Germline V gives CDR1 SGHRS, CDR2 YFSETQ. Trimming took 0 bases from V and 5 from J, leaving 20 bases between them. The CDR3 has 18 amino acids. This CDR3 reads CASSLGGWTDSRTGELFF. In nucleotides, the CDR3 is TGCGCCAGCAGCTTGGGGGGATGGACGGACTCGAGGACCGGGGAGCTGTTTTTT.

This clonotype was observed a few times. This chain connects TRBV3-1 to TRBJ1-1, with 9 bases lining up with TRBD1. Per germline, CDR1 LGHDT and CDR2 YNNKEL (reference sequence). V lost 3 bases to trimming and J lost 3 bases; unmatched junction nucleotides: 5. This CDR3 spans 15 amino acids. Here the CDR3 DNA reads TGTGCCAGCAGCCATATACAGGGGGCACACACTGAAGCTTTCTTT. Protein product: CASSHIQGAHTEAFF. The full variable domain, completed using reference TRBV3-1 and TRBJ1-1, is DTAVSQTPKYLVTQMGNDKSIKCEQNLGHDTMYWYKQDSKKFLKIMFSYNNKELIINETVPNRFSPKSPDKAHLNLHINSLELGDSAVYFCASSHIQGAHTEAFFGQGTRLTVV.

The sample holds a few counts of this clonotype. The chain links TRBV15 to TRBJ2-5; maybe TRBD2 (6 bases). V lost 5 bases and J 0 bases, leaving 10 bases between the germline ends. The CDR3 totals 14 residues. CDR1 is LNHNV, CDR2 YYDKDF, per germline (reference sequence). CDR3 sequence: CATSSWGDQETQYF. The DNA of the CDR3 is TGTGCCACCAGCTCCTGGGGGGACCAAGAGACCCAGTACTTC.

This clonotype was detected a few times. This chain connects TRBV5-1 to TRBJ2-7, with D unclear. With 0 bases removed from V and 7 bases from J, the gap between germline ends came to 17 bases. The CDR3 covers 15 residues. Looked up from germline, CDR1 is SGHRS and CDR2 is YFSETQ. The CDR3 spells CASSLVADSTREQYF. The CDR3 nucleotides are TGCGCCAGCAGCTTGGTGGCCGATTCTACGAGGGAGCAGTACTTC.

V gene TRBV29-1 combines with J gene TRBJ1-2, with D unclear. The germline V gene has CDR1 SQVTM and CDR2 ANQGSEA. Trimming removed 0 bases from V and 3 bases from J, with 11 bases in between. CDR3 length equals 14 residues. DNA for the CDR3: TGCAGCGTTGAAGATCGGGCGGGCCACTATGGCTACACCTTC. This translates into CSVEDRAGHYGYTF.

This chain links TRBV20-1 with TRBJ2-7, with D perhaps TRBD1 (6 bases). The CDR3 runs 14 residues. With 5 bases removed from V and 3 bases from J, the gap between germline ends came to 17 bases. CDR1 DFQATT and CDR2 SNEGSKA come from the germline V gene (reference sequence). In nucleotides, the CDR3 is TGCAGTGCTGGATCCAGGGGCCCCCTCTACGAGCAGTACGTC. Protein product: CSAGSRGPLYEQYV.

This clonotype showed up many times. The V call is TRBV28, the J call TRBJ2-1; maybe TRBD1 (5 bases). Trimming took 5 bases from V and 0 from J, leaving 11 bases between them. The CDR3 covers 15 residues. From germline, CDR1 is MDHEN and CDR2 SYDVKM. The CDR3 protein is CASSLYRSSYNEQFF. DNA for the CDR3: TGTGCCAGCAGTCTCTACAGGAGCTCCTACAATGAGCAGTTCTTC.

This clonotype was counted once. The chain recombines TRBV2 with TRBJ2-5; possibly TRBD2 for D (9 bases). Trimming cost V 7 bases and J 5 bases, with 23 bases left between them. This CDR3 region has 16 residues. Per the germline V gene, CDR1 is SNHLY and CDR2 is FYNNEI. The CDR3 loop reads CASTGGPSGKQETQYF. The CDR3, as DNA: TGTGCCAGCACAGGGGGCCCTAGCGGGAAGCAGGAGACCCAGTACTTC. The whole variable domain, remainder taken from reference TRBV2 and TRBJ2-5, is EPEVTQTPSHQVTQMGQEVILRCVPISNHLYFYWYRQILGQKVEFLVSFYNNEISEKSEIFDDQFSVERPDGSNFTLKIRSTKLEDSAMYFCASTGGPSGKQETQYFGPGTRLLVL.

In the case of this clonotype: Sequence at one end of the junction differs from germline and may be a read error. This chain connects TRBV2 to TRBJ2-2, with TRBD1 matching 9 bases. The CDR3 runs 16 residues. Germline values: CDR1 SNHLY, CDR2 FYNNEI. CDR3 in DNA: TGTGCCAGCAGTGGTGACAGGGGGTCGAAAACCGGGGAGCTGTTTTTT. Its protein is CASSGDRGSKTGELFF.

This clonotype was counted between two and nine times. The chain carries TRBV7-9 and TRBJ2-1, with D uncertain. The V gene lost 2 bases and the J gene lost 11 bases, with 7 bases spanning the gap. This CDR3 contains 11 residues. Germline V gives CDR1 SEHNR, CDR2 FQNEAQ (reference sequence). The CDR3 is CASSLQRQQFF. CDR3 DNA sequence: TGTGCCAGCAGCTTACAGCGACAGCAGTTCTTC.

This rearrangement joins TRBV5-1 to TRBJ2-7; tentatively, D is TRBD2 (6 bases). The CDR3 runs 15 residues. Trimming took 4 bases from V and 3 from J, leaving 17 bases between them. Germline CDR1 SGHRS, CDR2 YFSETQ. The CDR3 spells CASSLATDIFYEQYF. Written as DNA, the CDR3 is TGCGCCAGCAGCCTAGCGACGGACATCTTCTACGAGCAGTACTTC.

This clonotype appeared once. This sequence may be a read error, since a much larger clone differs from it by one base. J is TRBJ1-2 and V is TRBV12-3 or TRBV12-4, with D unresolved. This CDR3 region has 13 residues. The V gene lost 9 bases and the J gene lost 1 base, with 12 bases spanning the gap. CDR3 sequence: CARSQAVNYGYTF. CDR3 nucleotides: TGTGCCAGAAGTCAGGCCGTTAACTATGGCTACACCTTC.

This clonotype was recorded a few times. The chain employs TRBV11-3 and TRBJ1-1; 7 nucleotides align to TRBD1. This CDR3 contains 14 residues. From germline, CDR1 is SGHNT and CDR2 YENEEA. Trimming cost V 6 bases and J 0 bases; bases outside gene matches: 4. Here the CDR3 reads CASRKDRLNTEAFF. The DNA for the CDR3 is TGTGCCAGCAGAAAGGACAGGTTGAACACTGAAGCTTTCTTT. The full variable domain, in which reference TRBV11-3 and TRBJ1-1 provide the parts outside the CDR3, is EAGVVQSPRYKIIEKKQPVAFWCNPISGHNTLYWYLQNLGQGPELLIRYENEEAVDDSQLPKDRFSAERLKGVDSTLKIQPAELGDSAVYLCASRKDRLNTEAFFGQGTRLTVV.

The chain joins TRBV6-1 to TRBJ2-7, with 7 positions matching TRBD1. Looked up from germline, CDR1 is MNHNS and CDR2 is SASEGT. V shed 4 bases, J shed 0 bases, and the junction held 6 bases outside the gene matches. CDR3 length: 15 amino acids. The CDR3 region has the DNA TGTGCCAGCAGTGCGGGGACAGACCTCTCCTACGAGCAGTACTTC. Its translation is CASSAGTDLSYEQYF.

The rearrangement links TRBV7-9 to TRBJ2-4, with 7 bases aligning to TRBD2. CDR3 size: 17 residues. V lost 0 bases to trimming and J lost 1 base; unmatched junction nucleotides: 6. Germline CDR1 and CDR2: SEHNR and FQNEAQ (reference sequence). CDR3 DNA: TGTGCCAGCAGCTTAGCGGACGCGGGAGAGGCCAAAAACATTCAGTACTTC. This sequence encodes CASSLADAGEAKNIQYF.

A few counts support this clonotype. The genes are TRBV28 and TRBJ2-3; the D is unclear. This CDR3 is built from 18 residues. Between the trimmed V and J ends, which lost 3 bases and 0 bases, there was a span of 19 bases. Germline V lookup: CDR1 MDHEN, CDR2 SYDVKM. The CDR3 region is CASSFPPRMQTSTDTQYF. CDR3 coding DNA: TGTGCCAGCAGTTTCCCCCCCAGAATGCAGACTAGCACAGATACGCAGTATTTT. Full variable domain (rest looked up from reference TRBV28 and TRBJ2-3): DVKVTQSSRYLVKRTGEKVFLECVQDMDHENMFWYRQDPGLGLRLIYFSYDVKMKEKGDIPEGYSVSREKKERFSLILESASTNQTSMYLCASSFPPRMQTSTDTQYFGPGTRLTVL.

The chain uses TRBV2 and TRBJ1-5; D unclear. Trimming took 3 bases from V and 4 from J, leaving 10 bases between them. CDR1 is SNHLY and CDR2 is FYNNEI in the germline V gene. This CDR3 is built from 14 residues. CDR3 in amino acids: CASSEVMGNQPQHF. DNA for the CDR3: TGTGCCAGCAGTGAGGTTATGGGAAATCAGCCCCAGCATTTT.

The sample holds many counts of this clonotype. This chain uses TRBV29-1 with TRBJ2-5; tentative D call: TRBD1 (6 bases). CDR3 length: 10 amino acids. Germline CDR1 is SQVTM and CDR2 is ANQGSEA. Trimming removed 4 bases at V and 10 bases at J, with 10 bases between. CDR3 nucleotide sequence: TGCAGCGTTGTTAGGGACAACCAGTACTTC. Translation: CSVVRDNQYF.

CDR3: CASGLGQGAYEQYF. The CDR3 DNA reads TGTGCCAGCGGGTTAGGACAGGGGGCGTACGAGCAGTACTTC. This chain uses TRBV12-3 or TRBV12-4 with TRBJ2-7; 11 bases align to TRBD1. V dropped 8 bases and J dropped 4; count of bases not matched to a gene: 7. The length of the CDR3 is 14 residues.

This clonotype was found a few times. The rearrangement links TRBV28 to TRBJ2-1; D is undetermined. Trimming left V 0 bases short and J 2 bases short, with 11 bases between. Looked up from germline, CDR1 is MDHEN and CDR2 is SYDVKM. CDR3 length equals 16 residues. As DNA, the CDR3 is TGTGCCAGCAGTTTATGGCTACAGCAACCCTACAATGAGCAGTTCTTC. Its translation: CASSLWLQQPYNEQFF.

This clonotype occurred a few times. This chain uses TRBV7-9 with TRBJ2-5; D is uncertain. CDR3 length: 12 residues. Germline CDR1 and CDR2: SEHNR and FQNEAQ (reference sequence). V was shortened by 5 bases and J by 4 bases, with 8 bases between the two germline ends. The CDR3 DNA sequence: TGTGCCAGCAGCCCAGTTGGAGAGACCCAGTACTTC. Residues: CASSPVGETQYF. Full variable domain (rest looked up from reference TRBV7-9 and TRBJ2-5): DTGVSQNPRHKITKRGQNVTFRCDPISEHNRLYWYRQTLGQGPEFLTYFQNEAQLEKSRLLSDRFSAERPKGSFSTLEIQRTEQGDSAMYLCASSPVGETQYFGPGTRLLVL.

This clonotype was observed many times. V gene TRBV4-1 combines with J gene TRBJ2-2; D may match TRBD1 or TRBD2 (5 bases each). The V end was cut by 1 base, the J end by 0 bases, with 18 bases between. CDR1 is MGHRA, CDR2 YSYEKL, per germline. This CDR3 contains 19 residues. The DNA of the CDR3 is TGCGCCAGCAGCCAAGCGGGACGGGATGAGGCCACGAACACCGGGGAGCTGTTTTTT. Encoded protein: CASSQAGRDEATNTGELFF.

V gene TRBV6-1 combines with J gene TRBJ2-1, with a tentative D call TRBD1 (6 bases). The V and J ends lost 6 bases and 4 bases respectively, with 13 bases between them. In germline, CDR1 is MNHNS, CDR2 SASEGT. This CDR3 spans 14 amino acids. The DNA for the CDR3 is TGTGCCAGCAGCGAGACAGGAGTATACAATGAGCAGTTCTTC. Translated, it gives CASSETGVYNEQFF.

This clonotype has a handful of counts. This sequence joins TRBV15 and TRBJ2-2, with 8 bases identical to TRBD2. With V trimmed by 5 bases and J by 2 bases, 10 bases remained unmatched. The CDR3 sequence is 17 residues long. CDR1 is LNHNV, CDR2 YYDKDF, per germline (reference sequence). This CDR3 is CATSEPEAGENTGELFF. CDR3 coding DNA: TGTGCCACCAGCGAACCGGAAGCGGGAGAAAACACCGGGGAGCTGTTTTTT.

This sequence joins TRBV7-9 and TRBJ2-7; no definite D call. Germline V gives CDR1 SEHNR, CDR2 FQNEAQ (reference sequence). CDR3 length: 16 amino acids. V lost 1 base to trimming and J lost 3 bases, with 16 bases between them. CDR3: CASSLVSRAKIYEQYF. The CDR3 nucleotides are TGTGCCAGCAGCTTAGTCAGTCGGGCGAAAATCTACGAGCAGTACTTC.

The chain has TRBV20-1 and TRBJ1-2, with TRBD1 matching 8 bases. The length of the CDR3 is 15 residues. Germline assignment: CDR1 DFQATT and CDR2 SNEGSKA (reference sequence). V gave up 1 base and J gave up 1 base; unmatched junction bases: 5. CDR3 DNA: TGCAGTGCTAGAGCCGTGGGACAGGTTAACTATGGCTACACCTTC. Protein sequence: CSARAVGQVNYGYTF.

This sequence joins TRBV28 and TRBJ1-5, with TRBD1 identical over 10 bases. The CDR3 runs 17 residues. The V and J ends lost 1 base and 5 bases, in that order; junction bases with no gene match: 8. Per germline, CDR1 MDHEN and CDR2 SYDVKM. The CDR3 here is CASSLLAGQGLDQPQHF. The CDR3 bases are TGTGCCAGCAGTTTATTGGCGGGACAGGGGCTCGATCAGCCCCAGCATTTT.

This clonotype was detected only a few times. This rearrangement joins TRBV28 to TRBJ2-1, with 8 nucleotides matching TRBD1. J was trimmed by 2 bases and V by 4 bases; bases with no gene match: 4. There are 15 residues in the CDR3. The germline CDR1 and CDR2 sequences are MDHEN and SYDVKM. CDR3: CASSSTGDTYNEQFF. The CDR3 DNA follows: TGTGCCAGCAGTTCGACAGGGGATACCTACAATGAGCAGTTCTTC.

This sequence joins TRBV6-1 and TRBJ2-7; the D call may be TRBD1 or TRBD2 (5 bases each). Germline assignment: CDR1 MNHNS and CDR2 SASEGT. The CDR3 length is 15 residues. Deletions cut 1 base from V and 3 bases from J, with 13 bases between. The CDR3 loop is CASSEVRDPRYEQYF. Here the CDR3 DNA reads TGTGCCAGCAGTGAAGTAAGGGACCCCCGCTACGAGCAGTACTTC.

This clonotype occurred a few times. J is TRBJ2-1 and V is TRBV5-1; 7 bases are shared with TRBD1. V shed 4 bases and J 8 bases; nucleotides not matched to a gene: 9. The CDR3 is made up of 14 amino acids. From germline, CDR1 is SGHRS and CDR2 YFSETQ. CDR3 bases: TGCGCCAGCAGCCCCAGACAGGGTCTGGATGAGCAGTTCTTC. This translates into CASSPRQGLDEQFF.